The rows below give T cell receptor beta chains drawn from one sample of a study of T cells expressing NK-cell markers. For each CDR3 protein, TCRdb gives one entry from its re-call of the 5' RACE reads, without DNA. This specimen shows 500,000 to 600,000 distinct CDR3 sequences; the ten leading clones hold roughly 3.5%. Sequenced material: blood T cells: a sorted CD56 or NKG2C T cell subset, CD4+ or CD8+ T cells, or bulk PBMC T cells (not recorded which). The receptors here all came from a man younger than 30 in good health. Each CDR3 is given with its conserved first and last residue.

j_call: TRBJ2-1; v_call: TRBV11-2; cdr3_aa: CASSLRGNYRSYNEQFF
j_call: TRBJ1-1; v_call: TRBV7-9; cdr3_aa: CASRRGTPLTEAFF
j_call: TRBJ1-5; v_call: TRBV12-3/TRBV12-4; cdr3_aa: CASSLGRRGQPQHF
j_call: TRBJ2-1; v_call: TRBV4-1; cdr3_aa: CASSPPTTSNEQFF
j_call: TRBJ2-6; v_call: TRBV6-1; cdr3_aa: CASSHDRLSGANVLTF
j_call: TRBJ2-1; v_call: TRBV29-1; cdr3_aa: CRGGGLADSYNEQFF
j_call: TRBJ2-7; v_call: TRBV7-9; cdr3_aa: CASSRHLVYEQYF
j_call: TRBJ2-7; v_call: TRBV6-2/TRBV6-3; cdr3_aa: CASSYGSDGPEGYEQYF
j_call: TRBJ2-5; v_call: TRBV28; cdr3_aa: CASSLPSGVQETQYF
j_call: TRBJ1-5; v_call: TRBV29-1; cdr3_aa: CSVLVGNNQPQHF
j_call: TRBJ2-1; v_call: TRBV5-1; cdr3_aa: CASSLVGSFDEQFF
j_call: TRBJ2-2; v_call: TRBV19; cdr3_aa: CASRGSTPNTGELFF
j_call: TRBJ2-1; v_call: TRBV4-2; cdr3_aa: CASSQAPVLADSYNEQFF
j_call: TRBJ2-7; v_call: TRBV27; cdr3_aa: CASSPLAGSGEQYF
j_call: TRBJ1-1; v_call: TRBV5-5; cdr3_aa: CASSRDRGPVDTEAFF
j_call: TRBJ2-2; v_call: TRBV12-3/TRBV12-4; cdr3_aa: CASSSYRMTGELFF
j_call: TRBJ2-7; v_call: TRBV6-2/TRBV6-3; cdr3_aa: CATRSTPALPRTSYEQYF
j_call: TRBJ2-3; v_call: TRBV12-3/TRBV12-4; cdr3_aa: CASSLSRNGYTQYF
j_call: TRBJ2-3; v_call: TRBV11-2; cdr3_aa: CASRPPGQGSTDTQYF
j_call: TRBJ1-1; v_call: TRBV6-1; cdr3_aa: CASSRNREGTEAFF
j_call: TRBJ2-7; v_call: TRBV6-5; cdr3_aa: CASSRQYEQYF